The text below deals with one T cell receptor (beta chain). Its antigen is not identified. The DNA input per sorted-subset replicate PCR was about 220 ng, corresponding to some 30,000 T cell genomes. Using immunoSEQ multiplex PCR, the repertoire was profiled, and TCRdb retains in-frame clones only, with some absent. The sample yields approximately 1.9 million clones, 93% seen once. CDR1 and CDR2 from the germline V gene are SGHNT and YYREEE (reference sequence). The V end was cut by 3 bases, the J end by 1 base, with 10 bases between. The CDR3 is 14 residues long. These data come from a study of shared clonotypes between healthy human individuals. Overall study findings and caveats: Sampling included only blood; tissue repertoires likely differ. Among the subsets, naive ones generally showed larger estimated richness than memory ones. Donor scarcity curtailed the genetic and exposure-history diversity represented herein.

CD45RO-negative cells were positively selected for CCR7, leaving out terminally differentiated effector memory CD45RA+ cells. The sequencing input was naive CD8+ T cells from PBMCs. The rearrangement uses TRBV5-4 and TRBJ1-1; no clear D gene. The TCR originated in a man aged 18 to 30 in good health. Some clones in this sample may be carry-over from other donors' samples. CDR3 amino acids: CASSSHGPNTEAFF. The CDR3 DNA reads as TGTGCCAGCAGCTCCCACGGTCCGAACACTGAAGCTTTCTTT.